A selection of T cell receptor beta chains follows, all from one sample in a study of human T cells and chemical hapten exposure. TCRdb reprocessed the RACE reads via MiXCR and lists one record per CDR3 protein. In the table there are 150,000 to 200,000 distinct CDR3 sequences, under 25% of which are singletons. The material sequenced was whole blood, taken in connection with sensitization to the hapten diphenylcyclopropenone (DPC). The receptors derive from a woman between 45 and 60 years old with alopecia areata. Some clones in this sample may be carry-over from other donors' samples. CDR3s include the opening cysteine and the closing phenylalanine or tryptophan. Each record gives: V gene, J gene, CDR3 length, CDR3 protein.

v_gene: TRBV4-2; j_gene: TRBJ1-5; len: 13; CDR3aa: CASSQGRDQPQHF
v_gene: TRBV6-6; j_gene: TRBJ1-4; len: 15; CDR3aa: CASSQDRGPSEKLFF
v_gene: TRBV6-5; j_gene: TRBJ1-1; len: 14; CDR3aa: CASSSSRGDTEAFF
v_gene: TRBV29-1; j_gene: TRBJ2-7; len: 12; CDR3aa: CSVALSSYEQYF
v_gene: TRBV12-3/TRBV12-4; j_gene: TRBJ1-1; len: 15; CDR3aa: CASSPRWGENTEAFF
v_gene: TRBV12-3/TRBV12-4; j_gene: TRBJ2-7; len: 15; CDR3aa: CASSLGGRSSYEQYF
v_gene: TRBV20-1; j_gene: TRBJ2-2; len: 15; CDR3aa: CSAAGQSGDTGELFF
v_gene: TRBV27; j_gene: TRBJ2-3; len: 16; CDR3aa: CASSSYRGSGTDTQYF
v_gene: TRBV5-5; j_gene: TRBJ1-6; len: 15; CDR3aa: CASSGTGTGNSPLHF
v_gene: TRBV12-3/TRBV12-4; j_gene: TRBJ2-1; len: 15; CDR3aa: CASSGGPSGEDEQFF
v_gene: TRBV5-1; j_gene: TRBJ2-5; len: 15; CDR3aa: CASRQSTGDQETQYF
v_gene: TRBV12-3/TRBV12-4; j_gene: TRBJ1-2; len: 13; CDR3aa: CASSPGMVYGYTF
v_gene: TRBV18; j_gene: TRBJ2-7; len: 14; CDR3aa: CASSPSGSLNEQYF
v_gene: TRBV28; j_gene: TRBJ1-5; len: 14; CDR3aa: CASSLYQFNQPQHF
v_gene: TRBV24-1; j_gene: TRBJ2-7; len: 17; CDR3aa: CATSGIPSYRDSYEQYF
v_gene: TRBV18; j_gene: TRBJ2-7; len: 14; CDR3aa: CASSPTDYSYEQYF
v_gene: TRBV6-5; j_gene: TRBJ2-3; len: 13; CDR3aa: CASSRTGADTQYF
v_gene: TRBV20-1; j_gene: TRBJ1-1; len: 14; CDR3aa: CSARTGGDSAEAFF
v_gene: TRBV10-2; j_gene: TRBJ2-7; len: 14; CDR3aa: CASTGLAGAGEQYF
v_gene: TRBV9; j_gene: TRBJ2-7; len: 18; CDR3aa: CASSYSGGVTGGNYEQYF
v_gene: TRBV2; j_gene: TRBJ2-7; len: 13; CDR3aa: CASTERDRGEQYF
v_gene: TRBV27; j_gene: TRBJ1-5; len: 15; CDR3aa: CASSLTQGSNQPQHF
v_gene: TRBV20-1; j_gene: TRBJ2-1; len: 14; CDR3aa: CSARGWRSYNEQFF
v_gene: TRBV29-1; j_gene: TRBJ2-2; len: 13; CDR3aa: CSVGRGHTGELFF
v_gene: TRBV5-1; j_gene: TRBJ1-4; len: 14; CDR3aa: CASSAGQLNEKLFF
v_gene: TRBV5-8; j_gene: TRBJ1-5; len: 14; CDR3aa: CASSFRQINQPQHF
v_gene: TRBV27; j_gene: TRBJ2-2; len: 14; CDR3aa: CASSLWENTGELFF
v_gene: TRBV29-1; j_gene: TRBJ1-1; len: 13; CDR3aa: CSVWTGGKTEAFF
v_gene: TRBV29-1; j_gene: TRBJ1-4; len: 12; CDR3aa: CSVGWENEKLFF
v_gene: TRBV10-3; j_gene: TRBJ2-3; len: 15; CDR3aa: CAINDPVAPADTQYF
v_gene: TRBV5-4; j_gene: TRBJ1-1; len: 16; CDR3aa: CASSLVRGLLDTEAFF
v_gene: TRBV12-3/TRBV12-4; j_gene: TRBJ2-3; len: 15; CDR3aa: CASSLWTGSTDTQYF
v_gene: TRBV7-2; j_gene: TRBJ2-2; len: 14; CDR3aa: CASSRPGGGRELFF
v_gene: TRBV20-1; j_gene: TRBJ2-7; len: 15; CDR3aa: CSARDPLAGVYEQYF
v_gene: TRBV10-2; j_gene: TRBJ2-1; len: 14; CDR3aa: CASSGGLRYNEQFF
v_gene: TRBV7-9; j_gene: TRBJ1-1; len: 13; CDR3aa: CASSWGNTDEAFF
v_gene: TRBV3-1; j_gene: TRBJ2-1; len: 13; CDR3aa: CASSQERGDEQFF
v_gene: TRBV5-1; j_gene: TRBJ2-3; len: 15; CDR3aa: CASSPGQGPTDTQYF
v_gene: TRBV27; j_gene: TRBJ2-3; len: 15; CDR3aa: CASSWTAGGTDTQYF
v_gene: TRBV10-2; j_gene: TRBJ2-3; len: 14; CDR3aa: CASSETSGRDTQYF
v_gene: TRBV5-1; j_gene: TRBJ2-7; len: 14; CDR3aa: CASSPLVAGGEQYF
v_gene: TRBV19; j_gene: TRBJ1-1; len: 16; CDR3aa: CASSIVGDGQNTEAFF
v_gene: TRBV12-3/TRBV12-4; j_gene: TRBJ1-5; len: 14; CDR3aa: CASSLEGPRQPQHF
v_gene: TRBV29-1; j_gene: TRBJ2-5; len: 13; CDR3aa: CSADRAPRETQYF
v_gene: TRBV21-1; j_gene: TRBJ2-5; len: 17; CDR3aa: CASSKELAGGIKETQYF
v_gene: TRBV29-1; j_gene: TRBJ2-5; len: 14; CDR3aa: CSVARQGNRETQYF
v_gene: TRBV7-2; j_gene: TRBJ2-3; len: 15; CDR3aa: CASSLTSGPVDTQYF
v_gene: TRBV7-3; j_gene: TRBJ2-2; len: 16; CDR3aa: CASSLGGAGASGELFF
v_gene: TRBV5-1; j_gene: TRBJ1-1; len: 15; CDR3aa: CASSPREGGNTEAFF
v_gene: TRBV28; j_gene: TRBJ2-1; len: 17; CDR3aa: CASSPIRPGQDYNEQFF
v_gene: TRBV20-1; j_gene: TRBJ2-7; len: 12; CDR3aa: CSARLKGYEQYF
v_gene: TRBV7-9; j_gene: TRBJ1-1; len: 13; CDR3aa: CASRETGGAEAFF
v_gene: TRBV9; j_gene: TRBJ2-1; len: 12; CDR3aa: CASSVGDNEQFF
v_gene: TRBV29-1; j_gene: TRBJ2-1; len: 14; CDR3aa: CSGILAGLYNEQFF
v_gene: TRBV6-5; j_gene: TRBJ2-1; len: 17; CDR3aa: CASSYLIARSSYNEQFF